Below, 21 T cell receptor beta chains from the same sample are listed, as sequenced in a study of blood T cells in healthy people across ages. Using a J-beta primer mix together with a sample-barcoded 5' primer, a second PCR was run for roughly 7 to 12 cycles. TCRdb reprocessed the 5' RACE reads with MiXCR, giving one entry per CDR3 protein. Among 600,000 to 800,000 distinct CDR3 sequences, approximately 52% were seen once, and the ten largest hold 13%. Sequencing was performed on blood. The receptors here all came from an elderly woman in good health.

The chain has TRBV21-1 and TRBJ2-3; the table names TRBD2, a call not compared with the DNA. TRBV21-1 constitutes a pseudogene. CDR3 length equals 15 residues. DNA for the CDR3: TGTGCCAGCAGCAAACAGGCCCCACCGCGAGATACGCAGTATTTT. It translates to CASSKQAPPRDTQYF.

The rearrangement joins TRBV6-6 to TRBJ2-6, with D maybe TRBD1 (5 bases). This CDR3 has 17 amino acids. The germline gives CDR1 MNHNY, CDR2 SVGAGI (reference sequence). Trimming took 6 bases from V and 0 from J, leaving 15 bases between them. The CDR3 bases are TGTGCCAGCAGCCTTCAGGGCCTAGTCTCTGGGGCCAACGTCCTGACTTTC. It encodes CASSLQGLVSGANVLTF.

The CDR3 nucleotides read TGTGCCAGCACGGGGGGGGGCGCCTATTTGGAGCTGTTTTTT. It is translated as CASTGGGAYLELFF. The chain carries TRBV28 and TRBJ2-2; 8 bases match TRBD2. Trimming cost V 7 bases and J 10 bases; bases outside gene matches: 11. The V gene's germline CDR1 is MDHEN and CDR2 SYDVKM. There are 14 residues in the CDR3.

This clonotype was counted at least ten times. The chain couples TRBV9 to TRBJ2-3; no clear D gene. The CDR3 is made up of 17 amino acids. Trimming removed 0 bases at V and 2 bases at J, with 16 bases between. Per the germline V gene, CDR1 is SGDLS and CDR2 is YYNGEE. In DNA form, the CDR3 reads TGTGCCAGCAGCGTAGGCCCCTCTCGGCCCACCACAGATACGCAGTATTTT. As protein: CASSVGPSRPTTDTQYF. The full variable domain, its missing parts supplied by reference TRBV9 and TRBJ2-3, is DSGVTQTPKHLITATGQRVTLRCSPRSGDLSVYWYQQSLDQGLQFLIQYYNGEERAKGNILERFSAQQFPDLHSELNLSSLELGDSALYFCASSVGPSRPTTDTQYFGPGTRLTVL.

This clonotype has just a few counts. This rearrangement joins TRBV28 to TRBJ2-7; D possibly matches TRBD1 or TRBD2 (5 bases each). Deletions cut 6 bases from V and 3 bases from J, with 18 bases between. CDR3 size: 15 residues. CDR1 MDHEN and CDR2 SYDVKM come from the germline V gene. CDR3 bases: TGTGCCAGCAGCAAGGGACGAGCGGCCTTCTACGAGCAGTACTTC. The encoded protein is CASSKGRAAFYEQYF.

CDR3 coding DNA: TGTGCCACCGCGAGGGGGGTTGGAAGCACAGATACGCAGTATTTT. Translated: CATARGVGSTDTQYF. This rearrangement joins TRBV7-9 to TRBJ2-3; either TRBD1 or TRBD2 may supply D (6 bases each). The germline gives CDR1 SEHNR, CDR2 FQNEAQ (reference sequence). Trimming pared 10 bases from V and 0 bases from J, leaving 17 bases between. The CDR3 is 15 residues long.

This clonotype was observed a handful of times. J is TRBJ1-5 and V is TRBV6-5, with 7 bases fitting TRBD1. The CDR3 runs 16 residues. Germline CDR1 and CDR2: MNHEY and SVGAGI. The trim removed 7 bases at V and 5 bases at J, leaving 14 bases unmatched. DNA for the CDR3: TGTGCCAGCAACCCTATTCAGGGGGTCGCCGATCAGCCCCAGCATTTT. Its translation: CASNPIQGVADQPQHF.

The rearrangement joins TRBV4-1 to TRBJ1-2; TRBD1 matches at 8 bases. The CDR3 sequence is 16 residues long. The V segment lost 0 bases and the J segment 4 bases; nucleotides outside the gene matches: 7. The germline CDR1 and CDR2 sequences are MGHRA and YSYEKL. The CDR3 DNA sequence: TGCGCCAGCAGCCAAGATTCCAGGGGGCAGGGCTATGGCTACACCTTC. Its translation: CASSQDSRGQGYGYTF.

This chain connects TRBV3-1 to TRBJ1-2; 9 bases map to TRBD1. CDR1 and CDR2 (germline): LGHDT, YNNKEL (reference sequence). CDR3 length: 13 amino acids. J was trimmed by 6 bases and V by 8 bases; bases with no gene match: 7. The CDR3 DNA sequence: TGTGCCAGCGTCGGGACAGGGACCGATGGCTACACCTTC. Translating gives CASVGTGTDGYTF.

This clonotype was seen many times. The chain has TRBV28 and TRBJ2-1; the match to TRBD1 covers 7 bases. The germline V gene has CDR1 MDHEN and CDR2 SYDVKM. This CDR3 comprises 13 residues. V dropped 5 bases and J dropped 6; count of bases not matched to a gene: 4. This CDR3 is CASSLPGGNEQFF. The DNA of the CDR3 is TGTGCCAGCAGTCTCCCAGGGGGCAATGAGCAGTTCTTC. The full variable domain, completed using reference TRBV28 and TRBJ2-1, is DVKVTQSSRYLVKRTGEKVFLECVQDMDHENMFWYRQDPGLGLRLIYFSYDVKMKEKGDIPEGYSVSREKKERFSLILESASTNQTSMYLCASSLPGGNEQFFGPGTRLTVL.

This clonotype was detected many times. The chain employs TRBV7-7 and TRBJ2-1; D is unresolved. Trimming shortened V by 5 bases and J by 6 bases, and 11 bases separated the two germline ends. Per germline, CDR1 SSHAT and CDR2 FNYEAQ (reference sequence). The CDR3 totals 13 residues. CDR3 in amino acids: CASSTTVANEQFF. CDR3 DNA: TGTGCCAGCAGCACTACAGTGGCCAATGAGCAGTTCTTC.

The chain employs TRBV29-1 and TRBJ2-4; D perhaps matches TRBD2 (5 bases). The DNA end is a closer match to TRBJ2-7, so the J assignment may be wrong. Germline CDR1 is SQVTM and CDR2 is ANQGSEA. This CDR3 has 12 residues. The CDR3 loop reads CSVGDVKDEQYF. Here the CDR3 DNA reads TGCAGCGTCGGGGATGTGAAAGACGAGCAGTACTTC.

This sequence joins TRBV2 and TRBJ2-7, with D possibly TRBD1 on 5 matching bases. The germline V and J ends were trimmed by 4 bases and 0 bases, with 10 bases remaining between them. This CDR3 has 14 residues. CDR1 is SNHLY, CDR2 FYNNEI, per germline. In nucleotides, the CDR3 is TGTGCCAGCAGTGCCAGGGTCGCCTCCTACGAGCAGTACTTC. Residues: CASSARVASYEQYF.

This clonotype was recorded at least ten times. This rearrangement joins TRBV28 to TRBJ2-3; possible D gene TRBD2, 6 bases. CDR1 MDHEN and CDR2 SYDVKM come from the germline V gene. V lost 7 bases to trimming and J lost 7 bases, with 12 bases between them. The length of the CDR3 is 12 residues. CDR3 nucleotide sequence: TGTGCCAGCAACGCCCGGGGGAATACGCAGTATTTT. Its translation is CASNARGNTQYF.

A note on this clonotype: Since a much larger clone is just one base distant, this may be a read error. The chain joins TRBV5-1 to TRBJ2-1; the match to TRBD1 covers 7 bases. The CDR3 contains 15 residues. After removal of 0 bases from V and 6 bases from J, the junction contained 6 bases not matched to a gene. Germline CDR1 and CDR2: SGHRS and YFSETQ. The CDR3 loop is CASSLVTGTVNEQFF. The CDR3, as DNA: TGCGCCAGCAGCTTGGTGACCGGGACAGTCAATGAGCAGTTCTTC.

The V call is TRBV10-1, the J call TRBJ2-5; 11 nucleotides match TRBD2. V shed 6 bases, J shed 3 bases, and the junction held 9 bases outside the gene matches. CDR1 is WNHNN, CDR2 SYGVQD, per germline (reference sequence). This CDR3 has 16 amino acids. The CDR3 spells CASSAGTSGRKETQYF. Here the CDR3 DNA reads TGCGCCAGCAGCGCTGGGACTAGCGGACGGAAAGAGACCCAGTACTTC.

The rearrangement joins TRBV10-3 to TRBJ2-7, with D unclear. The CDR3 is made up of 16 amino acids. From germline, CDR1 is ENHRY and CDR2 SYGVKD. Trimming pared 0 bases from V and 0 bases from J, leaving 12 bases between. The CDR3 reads CAISESRLVGSYEQYF. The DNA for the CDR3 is TGTGCCATCAGTGAGTCCCGCTTGGTAGGCTCCTACGAGCAGTACTTC.

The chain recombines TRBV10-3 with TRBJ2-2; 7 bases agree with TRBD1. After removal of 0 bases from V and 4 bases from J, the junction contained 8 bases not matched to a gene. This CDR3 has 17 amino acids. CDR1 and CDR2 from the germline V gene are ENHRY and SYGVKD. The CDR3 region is CAISESRQGGFTGELFF. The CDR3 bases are TGTGCCATCAGTGAGTCCCGACAGGGTGGGTTCACCGGGGAGCTGTTTTTT.

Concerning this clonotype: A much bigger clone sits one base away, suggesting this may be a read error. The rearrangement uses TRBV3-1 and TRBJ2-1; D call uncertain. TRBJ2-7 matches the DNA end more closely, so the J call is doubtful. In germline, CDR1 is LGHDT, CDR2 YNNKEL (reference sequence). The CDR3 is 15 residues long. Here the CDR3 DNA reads TGTGCCAGCAGCCCACGGATACCCGAGGCCAATGAGCAGTACTTC. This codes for CASSPRIPEANEQYF.

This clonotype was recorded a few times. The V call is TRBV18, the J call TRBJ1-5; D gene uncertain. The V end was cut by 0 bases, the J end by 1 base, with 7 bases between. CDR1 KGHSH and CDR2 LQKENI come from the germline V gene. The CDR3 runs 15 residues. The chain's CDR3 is CASSPPTASNQPQHF. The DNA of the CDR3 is TGTGCCAGCTCACCACCGACCGCAAGCAATCAGCCCCAGCATTTT.

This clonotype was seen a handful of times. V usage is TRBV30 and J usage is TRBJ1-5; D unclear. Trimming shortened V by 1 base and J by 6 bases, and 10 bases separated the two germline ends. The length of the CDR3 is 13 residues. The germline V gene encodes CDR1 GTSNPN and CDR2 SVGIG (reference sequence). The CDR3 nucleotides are TGTGCCTGGAGTGGGGCAAGAGGTCAGCCCCAGCATTTT. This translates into CAWSGARGQPQHF. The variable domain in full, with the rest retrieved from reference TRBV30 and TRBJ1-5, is SQTIHQWPATLVQPVGSPLSLECTVEGTSNPNLYWYRQAAGRGLQLLFYSVGIGQISSEVPQNLSASRPQDRQFILSSKKLLLSDSGFYLCAWSGARGQPQHFGDGTRLSIL.